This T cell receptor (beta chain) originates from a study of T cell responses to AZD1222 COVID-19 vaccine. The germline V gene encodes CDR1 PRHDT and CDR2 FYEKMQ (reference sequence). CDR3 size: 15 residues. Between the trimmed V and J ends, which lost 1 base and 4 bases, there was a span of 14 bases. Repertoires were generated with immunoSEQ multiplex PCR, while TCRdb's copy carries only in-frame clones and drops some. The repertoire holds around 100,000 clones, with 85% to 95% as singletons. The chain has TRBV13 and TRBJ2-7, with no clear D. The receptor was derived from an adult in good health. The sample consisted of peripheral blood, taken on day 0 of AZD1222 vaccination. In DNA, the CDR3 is TGTGCCAGCAGCTTAGTCCCCTTAAAGGGATACGAGCAGTACTTC. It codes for CASSLVPLKGYEQYF.